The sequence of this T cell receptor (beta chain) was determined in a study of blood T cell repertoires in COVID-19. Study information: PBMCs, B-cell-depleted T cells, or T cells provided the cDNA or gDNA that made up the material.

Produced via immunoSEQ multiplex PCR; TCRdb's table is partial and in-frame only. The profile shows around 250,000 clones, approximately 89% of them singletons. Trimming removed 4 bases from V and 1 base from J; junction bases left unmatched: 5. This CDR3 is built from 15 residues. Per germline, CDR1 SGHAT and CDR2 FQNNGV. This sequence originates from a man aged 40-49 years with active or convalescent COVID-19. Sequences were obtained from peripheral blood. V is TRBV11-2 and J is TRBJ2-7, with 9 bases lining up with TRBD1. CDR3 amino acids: CASSSPGTGSYEQYF. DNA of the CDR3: TGTGCCAGCAGCTCACCCGGGACAGGGTCCTACGAGCAGTACTTC.